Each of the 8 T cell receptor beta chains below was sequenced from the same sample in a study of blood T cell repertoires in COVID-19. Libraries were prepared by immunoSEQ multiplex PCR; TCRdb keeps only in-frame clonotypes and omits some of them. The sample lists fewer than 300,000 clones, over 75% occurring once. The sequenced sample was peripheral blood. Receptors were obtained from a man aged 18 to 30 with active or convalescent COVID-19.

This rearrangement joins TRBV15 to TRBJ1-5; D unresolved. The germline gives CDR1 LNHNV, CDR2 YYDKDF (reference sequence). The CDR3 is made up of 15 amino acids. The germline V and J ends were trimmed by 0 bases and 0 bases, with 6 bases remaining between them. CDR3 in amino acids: CATSREAISNQPQHF. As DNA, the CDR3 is TGTGCCACCAGCAGAGAGGCAATTAGCAATCAGCCCCAGCATTTT. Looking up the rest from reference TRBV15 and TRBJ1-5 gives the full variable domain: DAMVIQNPRYQVTQFGKPVTLSCSQTLNHNVMYWYQQKSSQAPKLLFHYYDKDFNNEADTPDNFQSRRPNTSFCFLDIRSPGLGDTAMYLCATSREAISNQPQHFGDGTRLSIL.

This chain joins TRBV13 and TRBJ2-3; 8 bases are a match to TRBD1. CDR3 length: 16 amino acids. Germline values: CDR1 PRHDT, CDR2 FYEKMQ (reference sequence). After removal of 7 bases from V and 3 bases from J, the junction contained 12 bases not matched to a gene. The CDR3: CASISVGRGLTDTQYF. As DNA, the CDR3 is TGTGCCAGCATATCGGTGGGCAGGGGGCTGACAGATACGCAGTATTTT.

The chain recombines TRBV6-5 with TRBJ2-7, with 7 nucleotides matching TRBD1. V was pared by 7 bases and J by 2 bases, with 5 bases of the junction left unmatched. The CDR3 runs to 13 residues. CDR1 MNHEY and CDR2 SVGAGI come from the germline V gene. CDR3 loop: CASTRDRAYEQYF. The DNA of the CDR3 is TGTGCCAGCACCCGAGACAGGGCCTACGAGCAGTACTTC.

In DNA, the CDR3 is TGTGCCAGCAGCTTAAGGGCGGGGCCGAACACCGGGGAGCTGTTTTTT. Translation: CASSLRAGPNTGELFF. This sequence joins TRBV7-8 and TRBJ2-2; TRBD2 might be the D (6 bases). Germline values: CDR1 SGHVS, CDR2 FQNEAQ. This CDR3 is built from 16 residues. V dropped 2 bases and J dropped 0 bases, with 10 bases sitting between them.

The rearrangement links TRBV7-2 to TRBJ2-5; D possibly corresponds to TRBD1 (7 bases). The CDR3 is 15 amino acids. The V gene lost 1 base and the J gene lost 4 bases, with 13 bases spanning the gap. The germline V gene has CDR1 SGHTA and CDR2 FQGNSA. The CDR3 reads CASSLESRGVETQYF. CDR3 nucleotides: TGTGCCAGCAGCTTAGAGAGCAGGGGGGTAGAGACCCAGTACTTC.

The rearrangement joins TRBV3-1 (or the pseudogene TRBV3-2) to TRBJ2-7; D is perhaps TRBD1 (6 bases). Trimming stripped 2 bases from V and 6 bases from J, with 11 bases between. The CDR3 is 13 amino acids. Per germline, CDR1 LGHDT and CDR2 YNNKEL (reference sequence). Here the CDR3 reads CASSQSRGCEQYF. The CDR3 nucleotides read TGTGCCAGCAGCCAATCCAGGGGATGCGAGCAGTACTTC.

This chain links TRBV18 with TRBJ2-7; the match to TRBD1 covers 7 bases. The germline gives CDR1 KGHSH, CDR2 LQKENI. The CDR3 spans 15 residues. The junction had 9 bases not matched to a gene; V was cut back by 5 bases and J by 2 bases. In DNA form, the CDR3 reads TGTGCCAGCTCAGGGGGACAGCCATCCACCTACGAGCAGTACTTC. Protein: CASSGGQPSTYEQYF.

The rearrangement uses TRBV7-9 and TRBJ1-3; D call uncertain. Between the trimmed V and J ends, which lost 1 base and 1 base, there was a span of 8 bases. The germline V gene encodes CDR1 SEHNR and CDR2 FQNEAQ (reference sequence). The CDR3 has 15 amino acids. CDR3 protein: CASSLVVSSGNTIYF. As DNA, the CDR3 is TGTGCCAGCAGCTTAGTGGTCAGTTCTGGAAACACCATATATTTT.